Listed below are T cell receptor beta chains from one sample, sequenced in a study of vaccination and CD4 T cells after COVID-19. TCRdb redid the calling of the PCR reads with MiXCR, one entry per CDR3 protein. The sample carries 15,000 to 20,000 distinct CDR3 sequences, approximately 36% recorded once. For these receptors, no antigen is known. The sequenced sample was CD4+ T cells from blood, cultured in vitro. These receptors originate from a human donor who had recovered from COVID-19. Both conserved end residues are part of each CDR3. A D gene is named only where the DNA matches it firmly. The size field is filled for only some rows; it gives once, few, many or a size class.

cdr3_aa,cdr3_nt,v_call,d_call,j_call,clone_size
CASSVSPGAGEQYF,TGTGCCAGCAGCGTAAGTCCGGGGGCTGGGGAGCAGTACTTC,TRBV5-8,-,TRBJ2-7,few
CASSDGGTGDEQYF,TGTGCCAGCAGCGATGGAGGGACAGGGGACGAGCAGTACTTC,TRBV5-6,TRBD1,TRBJ2-7,-
CATSSRLTGGADTQYF,TGTGCCACCAGCTCCCGTCTGACAGGGGGCGCAGATACGCAGTATTTT,TRBV15,TRBD1,TRBJ2-3,few
CASSLAGQRNSPLHF,TGTGCCAGCAGCTTAGCCGGACAGAGGAATTCACCCCTCCACTTT,TRBV7-6,-,TRBJ1-6,-
CASSGTGGLGSPLHF,TGTGCCAGCAGCGGTACAGGGGGCCTAGGGTCACCCCTCCACTTT,TRBV7-9,TRBD1,TRBJ1-6,medium-sized
CASSLPSTDTQYF,TGTGCCAGCAGCTTACCTAGCACAGATACGCAGTATTTT,TRBV7-2,-,TRBJ2-3,-
CASRVLAGGTTGELFF,TGTGCCAGCAGGGTTCTAGCGGGAGGAACCACCGGGGAGCTGTTTTTT,TRBV27,TRBD2,TRBJ2-2,few
CSAPDPETQYF,TGCAGTGCTCCCGACCCAGAGACCCAGTACTTC,TRBV20-1,-,TRBJ2-5,few
CASSLKRGTTDTQYF,TGTGCCAGCAGCCTGAAGCGGGGTACCACAGATACGCAGTATTTT,TRBV4-2,TRBD2,TRBJ2-3,-
CSARGGYYEQYF,TGCAGTGCTAGAGGGGGCTACTACGAGCAGTACTTC,TRBV20-1,-,TRBJ2-7,few
CASSLGPGANYGYTF,TGTGCCAGCAGCTTAGGACCGGGAGCTAACTATGGCTACACCTTC,TRBV5-6,-,TRBJ1-2,-
CASSDTLAGSYEQYF,TGTGCCAGCAGTGACACCCTAGCGGGCTCCTACGAGCAGTACTTC,TRBV25-1,TRBD2,TRBJ2-7,-
CASSQLTVGADTQYF,TGCGCCAGCAGCCAATTGACAGTTGGGGCAGATACGCAGTATTTT,TRBV4-1,-,TRBJ2-3,-
CASSYRTSGSLVNNEQFF,TGTGCCAGCAGCTATCGGACTAGCGGGAGTTTGGTGAACAATGAGCAGTTCTTC,TRBV7-2,TRBD2,TRBJ2-1,-
CSAREKRDRSSPLHF,TGCAGTGCTAGAGAAAAACGGGACAGATCTTCACCCCTCCACTTT,TRBV20-1,TRBD1,TRBJ1-6,-
CASSSSGLSSYEQYF,TGTGCCAGCAGCTCCAGCGGGCTCTCCTCCTACGAGCAGTACTTC,TRBV7-2,-,TRBJ2-7,-
CASSDRDRGLSSTDTQYF,TGTGCCAGCAGTGACCGGGACAGGGGGCTGTCGAGCACAGATACGCAGTATTTT,TRBV6-1,TRBD1,TRBJ2-3,-
CSARTGVETQYF,TGCAGTGCCAGAACAGGGGTAGAGACCCAGTACTTC,TRBV20-1,TRBD1,TRBJ2-5,-
CASSFKFGNKQFF,TGTGCCAGCAGCTTTAAATTCGGGAACAAGCAGTTCTTC,TRBV7-2,-,TRBJ2-1,-
CASSSGTGARNIQYF,TGTGCCAGCAGTTCCGGGACGGGAGCTAGGAACATTCAGTACTTC,TRBV6-2/TRBV6-3,-,TRBJ2-4,few
CASSLTRLAVHNEQFF,TGTGCCAGCAGCTTAACTCGACTAGCGGTGCACAATGAGCAGTTCTTC,TRBV7-3,TRBD2,TRBJ2-1,few
CSARDLGDRPNTGELFF,TGCAGTGCTAGAGATTTAGGGGACAGGCCGAACACCGGGGAGCTGTTTTTT,TRBV20-1,TRBD1,TRBJ2-2,few
CASSAQRDSPLHF,TGTGCCAGCAGCGCCCAGAGAGACTCACCCCTCCACTTT,TRBV7-3,-,TRBJ1-6,few
CASSLVSGANVLTF,TGTGCCAGCAGCTTGGTCTCTGGGGCCAACGTCCTGACTTTC,TRBV5-5,-,TRBJ2-6,-
CASSEFGGQTNQPQHF,TGTGCCAGCAGTGAATTTGGGGGGCAAACCAATCAGCCCCAGCATTTT,TRBV6-1,-,TRBJ1-5,-
CASSQDSLRGHGTYNEQFF,TGCGCCAGCAGTCAAGACTCACTCAGGGGGCACGGGACGTACAATGAGCAGTTCTTC,TRBV23-1,TRBD1,TRBJ2-1,-
CASSSGQGAAWTEAFF,TGTGCCAGCAGCTCCGGACAGGGGGCTGCTTGGACTGAAGCTTTCTTT,TRBV7-9,TRBD1,TRBJ1-1,-
CASSYRDRGSYEQYF,TGTGCCAGCAGTTACCGGGACAGGGGATCCTACGAGCAGTACTTC,TRBV6-5,TRBD1,TRBJ2-7,-
CASSRGPQNQPQHF,TGTGCCAGCAGCCGGGGACCGCAAAATCAGCCCCAGCATTTT,TRBV7-2,-,TRBJ1-5,few
CASRGISYEQYF,TGTGCCAGCCGCGGGATCTCCTACGAGCAGTACTTC,TRBV2,-,TRBJ2-7,-
CASSLVSGSVHEQYF,TGTGCCAGCAGCTTAGTGAGCGGGAGTGTCCACGAGCAGTACTTC,TRBV7-8,TRBD2,TRBJ2-7,-
CSARMTREGEKLFF,TGCAGTGCTAGGATGACCAGGGAGGGAGAAAAACTGTTTTTT,TRBV20-1,-,TRBJ1-4,-
CASSEWGGRYGETQYF,TGTGCCAGCAGTGAATGGGGCGGGAGGTACGGGGAGACCCAGTACTTC,TRBV2,TRBD2,TRBJ2-5,few
CATRESGEAEAFF,TGTGCCACCAGGGAAAGTGGGGAGGCTGAAGCTTTCTTT,TRBV24-1,-,TRBJ1-1,-
CSARIFWEENEQFF,TGCAGTGCTAGGATCTTTTGGGAGGAGAATGAGCAGTTCTTC,TRBV20-1,-,TRBJ2-1,-
CASSLVTYRVRPQHF,TGTGCCAGCAGTTTGGTCACCTACCGCGTCCGGCCCCAGCATTTT,TRBV12-3/TRBV12-4,-,TRBJ1-5,-
CSVERMGSNTEAFF,TGCAGTGTGGAGCGGATGGGCTCGAACACTGAAGCTTTCTTT,TRBV20-1,-,TRBJ1-1,few
CASSRGLAGGMEETQYF,TGTGCCAGCAGCCGAGGACTAGCGGGAGGTATGGAAGAGACCCAGTACTTC,TRBV5-8,TRBD2,TRBJ2-5,-
CASSLATSVGAFF,TGTGCCAGCAGTCTCGCGACCTCCGTTGGAGCTTTCTTT,TRBV28,-,TRBJ1-1,-
CGARVPSRIKDTQYF,TGCGGTGCTAGAGTTCCTAGCCGAATTAAAGATACGCAGTATTTT,TRBV20-1,-,TRBJ2-3,-
CASSSGTYGYTF,TGTGCCAGCAGTTCCGGGACCTATGGCTACACCTTC,TRBV5-4,-,TRBJ1-2,-
CASSLAGGTYNEQFF,TGTGCCAGCAGTTTAGCGGGAGGAACCTACAATGAGCAGTTCTTC,TRBV27,TRBD2,TRBJ2-1,-
CASSPRGAGQETQYF,TGTGCCAGCAGCCCCCGGGGGGCTGGGCAAGAGACCCAGTACTTC,TRBV25-1,-,TRBJ2-5,-
CASSPYSASNYGYTF,TGTGCCAGCAGTCCCTATTCAGCCTCTAACTATGGCTACACCTTC,TRBV14,-,TRBJ1-2,-
CASSLVIAVSTDTQYF,TGTGCCAGCAGCTTGGTCATAGCGGTAAGCACAGATACGCAGTATTTT,TRBV4-2,-,TRBJ2-3,-
CASSLIQGARGYTF,TGTGCCAGCAGTTTAATTCAGGGGGCGCGTGGCTACACCTTC,TRBV28,TRBD1,TRBJ1-2,few
CASSPGMLKGNIQYF,TGCGCCAGCAGCCCGGGCATGCTAAAGGGAAACATTCAGTACTTC,TRBV4-1,-,TRBJ2-4,once
CASSSTIPGTDTQYF,TGTGCCAGCAGTTCGACTATCCCAGGCACAGATACGCAGTATTTT,TRBV6-5,-,TRBJ2-3,few
CSARDKGSGISGQFF,TGCAGTGCTAGAGATAAAGGTAGCGGGATATCTGGTCAGTTCTTC,TRBV20-1,TRBD2,TRBJ2-1,-
CASSIIPLAGVSYEQYF,TGTGCCAGTAGTATAATCCCACTAGCGGGAGTCTCCTACGAGCAGTACTTC,TRBV19,TRBD2,TRBJ2-7,few
CATSSLGPGANVLTF,TGTGCCACCAGCTCCCTGGGACCCGGGGCCAACGTCCTGACTTTC,TRBV15,-,TRBJ2-6,-
CASSTTPGRLYF,TGTGCCAGCAGCACTACGCCGGGACGGTTGTACTTC,TRBV27,-,TRBJ2-5,-
CSADTGGPRGYGYTF,TGCAGTGCCGACACAGGGGGCCCCCGGGGGTATGGCTACACCTTC,TRBV20-1,TRBD1,TRBJ1-2,-
CASSLWTVTGELFF,TGTGCCAGCAGTTTATGGACCGTCACCGGGGAGCTGTTTTTT,TRBV28,-,TRBJ2-2,-
CASSQGLAGNLREQFF,TGTGCCAGCAGCCAAGGACTAGCGGGAAACCTTAGGGAGCAGTTCTTC,TRBV3-1,TRBD2,TRBJ2-1,-